This is a list of T cell receptor beta chains from one sample in a study of control samples from healthy donors and cancer patients. TCRdb's copy holds only in-frame clones and misses some; the assay was immunoSEQ multiplex PCR. The sample includes 250,000 to 300,000 clones, around 79% seen only once; the top ten take roughly 15%. Sequences were obtained from PBMCs. The source of these receptors is a woman aged 55-69 years with lung cancer. Each CDR3 is given with its conserved first and last residue. A D gene is named only where the DNA matches it firmly. A row's size may be missing; if present it is once, few, many or a size class.

j_call d_call clone_size v_call cdr3_aa cdr3_nt
TRBJ2-3 TRBD2 once TRBV13 CASSFGAGGGIDTQYF TGTGCCAGCAGCTTCGGAGCGGGAGGGGGGATAGATACGCAGTATTTT
TRBJ1-4 TRBD1 - TRBV6-5 CASRIQGEKLFF TGTGCCAGCAGGATACAGGGGGAAAAACTGTTTTTT
TRBJ1-1 - - TRBV25-1 CASSTLNTEAFF TGTGCCAGCAGTACTCTGAACACTGAAGCTTTCTTT
TRBJ2-1 TRBD2 once TRBV28 CASSSGLAGFNEQFF TGTGCCAGCAGTTCGGGACTAGCGGGTTTTAATGAGCAGTTCTTC
TRBJ1-2 - - TRBV2 CASNRQGPDYGYTF TGTGCCAGCAACCGGCAGGGGCCAGACTATGGCTACACCTTC
TRBJ1-2 TRBD1 - TRBV19 CASSYGQGVYGYTF TGTGCCAGTAGCTACGGACAGGGGGTGTATGGCTACACCTTC
TRBJ1-2 - - TRBV7-3 CASSFSSQGDGYTF TGTGCCAGCAGCTTTTCGTCACAGGGTGATGGCTACACCTTC
TRBJ2-3 - - TRBV2 CASKEWADTQYF TGTGCCAGCAAAGAGTGGGCAGATACGCAGTATTTT
TRBJ1-5 - - TRBV5-5 CASSLTAGVTNQPQHF TGTGCCAGCAGCTTGACGGCAGGGGTTACCAATCAGCCCCAGCATTTT
TRBJ2-7 - - TRBV3-1/TRBV3-2 CASSQGLDYEQYF TGTGCCAGCAGCCAAGGTCTAGACTACGAGCAGTACTTC
TRBJ2-7 - - TRBV11-2 CASSLRDFYEQYF TGTGCCAGCAGCCTCCGGGACTTTTACGAGCAGTACTTC
TRBJ1-1 - - TRBV2 CASSGGTGRSEAFF TGTGCCAGCAGTGGAGGAACAGGGAGGAGTGAAGCTTTCTTT
TRBJ1-1 TRBD1 once TRBV3-1/TRBV3-2 CASSQAGGADTEAFF TGTGCCAGCAGCCAAGCAGGGGGCGCGGACACTGAAGCTTTCTTT
TRBJ1-1 - few TRBV7-9 CASSLGSTEAFF TGTGCCAGCAGCCTCGGTAGTACTGAAGCTTTCTTT
TRBJ2-1 - - TRBV9 CASSVEGVSYNEQFF TGTGCCAGCAGCGTAGAAGGCGTCTCCTACAATGAGCAGTTCTTC
TRBJ1-5 - - TRBV7-9 CASSLEGIQPQHF TGTGCCAGCAGCTTGGAGGGTATTCAGCCCCAGCATTTT
TRBJ2-1 TRBD2 - TRBV30 CVANLLAGSSYNEQFF TGTGTCGCTAATTTACTAGCGGGCAGCTCCTACAATGAGCAGTTCTTC
TRBJ2-2 - - TRBV10-1 CASRLLLGARHIPNTGELFF TGCGCCAGCAGACTCCTTCTTGGGGCGAGACACATTCCAAACACCGGGGAGCTGTTTTTT
TRBJ1-5 - - TRBV6-1 CASSEWGAGYQPQHF TGTGCCAGCAGTGAATGGGGGGCCGGTTATCAGCCCCAGCATTTT
TRBJ1-5 - - TRBV6-5 CASMTLGNQGQPQHF TGTGCCAGCATGACCCTAGGCAATCAAGGTCAGCCCCAGCATTTT
TRBJ2-5 TRBD2 - TRBV5-1 CASSSGTSQETQYF TGCGCCAGCAGCTCCGGGACTAGCCAAGAGACCCAGTACTTC